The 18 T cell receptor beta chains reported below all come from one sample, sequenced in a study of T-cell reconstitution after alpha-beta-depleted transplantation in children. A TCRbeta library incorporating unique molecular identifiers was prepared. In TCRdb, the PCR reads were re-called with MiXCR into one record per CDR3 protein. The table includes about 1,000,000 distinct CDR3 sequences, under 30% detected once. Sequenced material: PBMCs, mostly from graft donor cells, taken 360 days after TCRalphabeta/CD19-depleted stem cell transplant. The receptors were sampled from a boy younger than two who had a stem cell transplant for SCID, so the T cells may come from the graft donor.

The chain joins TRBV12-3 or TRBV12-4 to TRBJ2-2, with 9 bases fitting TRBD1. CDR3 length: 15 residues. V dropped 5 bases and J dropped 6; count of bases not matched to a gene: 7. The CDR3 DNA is TGTGCCAGCAGTCGCCGGGACAGGGCCCCCGGGGAGCTGTTTTTT. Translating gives CASSRRDRAPGELFF.

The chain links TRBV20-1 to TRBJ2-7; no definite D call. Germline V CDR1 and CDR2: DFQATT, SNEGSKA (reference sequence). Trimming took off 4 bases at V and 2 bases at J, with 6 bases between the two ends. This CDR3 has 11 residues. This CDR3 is CSATKTYEQYF. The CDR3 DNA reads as TGCAGTGCTACAAAAACCTACGAGCAGTACTTC.

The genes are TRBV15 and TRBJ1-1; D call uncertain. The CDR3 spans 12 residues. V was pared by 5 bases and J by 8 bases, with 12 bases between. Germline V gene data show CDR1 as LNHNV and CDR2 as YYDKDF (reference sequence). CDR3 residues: CATSGNRYEAFF. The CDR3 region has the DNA TGTGCCACCAGCGGAAACAGATACGAAGCTTTCTTT.

DNA of the CDR3: TGTGCCAGCAGTTTCGCACAGGGGTCAACGGTCTACGAGCAGTACTTC. It translates to CASSFAQGSTVYEQYF. This chain joins TRBV12-3 or TRBV12-4 and TRBJ2-7; 7 positions match TRBD1. Trimming took 3 bases from V and 3 from J; bases not matched to a gene: 11. CDR3 length equals 16 residues.

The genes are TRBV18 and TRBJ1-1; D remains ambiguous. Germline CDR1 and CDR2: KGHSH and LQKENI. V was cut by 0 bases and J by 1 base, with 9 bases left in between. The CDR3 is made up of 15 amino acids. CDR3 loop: CASSPPGQQNTEAFF. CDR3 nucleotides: TGTGCCAGCTCACCACCGGGTCAGCAGAACACTGAAGCTTTCTTT.

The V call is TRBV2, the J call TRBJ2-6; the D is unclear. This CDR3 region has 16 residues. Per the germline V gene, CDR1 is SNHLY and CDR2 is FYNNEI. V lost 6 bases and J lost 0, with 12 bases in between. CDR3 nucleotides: TGTGCCAGCAGCGAGTGGGCATACTCTGGGGCCAACGTCCTGACTTTC. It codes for CASSEWAYSGANVLTF.

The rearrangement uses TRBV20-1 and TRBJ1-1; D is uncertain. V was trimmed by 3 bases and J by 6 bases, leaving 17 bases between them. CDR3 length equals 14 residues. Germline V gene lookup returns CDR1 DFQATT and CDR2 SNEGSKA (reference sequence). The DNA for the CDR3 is TGCAGTGCTAGGAATCGGAGGAAAATCCCTGAAGCTTTCTTT. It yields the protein CSARNRRKIPEAFF.

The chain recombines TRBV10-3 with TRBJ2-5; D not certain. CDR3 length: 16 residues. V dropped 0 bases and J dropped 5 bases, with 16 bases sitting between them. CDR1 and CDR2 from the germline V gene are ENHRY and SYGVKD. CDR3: CAISESTPGVVETQYF. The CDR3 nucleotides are TGTGCCATCAGTGAGTCAACCCCCGGAGTTGTGGAGACCCAGTACTTC.

DNA for the CDR3: TGTGCCAGCAGCGTGGACGGGCCCTATGGCTACACCTTC. Translation: CASSVDGPYGYTF. The chain has TRBV5-5 and TRBJ1-2, with D uncertain. From germline, CDR1 is SGHKS and CDR2 YYEKEE (reference sequence). V was trimmed by 4 bases and J by 4 bases, leaving 11 bases between them. The CDR3 loop spans 13 amino acids. Full variable domain (outside the CDR3, taken from reference TRBV5-5 and TRBJ1-2): DAGVTQSPTHLIKTRGQQVTLRCSPISGHKSVSWYQQVLGQGPQFIFQYYEKEERGRGNFPDRFSARQFPNYSSELNVNALLLGDSALYLCASSVDGPYGYTFGSGTRLTVV.

The CDR3 bases are TGCGCCAGCAGCTTGAGGGGAAAAGGGGCGGACTTCACTGAAGCTTTCTTT. Encoded protein: CASSLRGKGADFTEAFF. The V gene is TRBV5-1, the J gene TRBJ1-1, with D possibly TRBD1 on 5 matching bases. This CDR3 spans 17 amino acids. V lost 1 base and J 4 bases, leaving 20 bases between the germline ends. Germline V gene data show CDR1 as SGHRS and CDR2 as YFSETQ.

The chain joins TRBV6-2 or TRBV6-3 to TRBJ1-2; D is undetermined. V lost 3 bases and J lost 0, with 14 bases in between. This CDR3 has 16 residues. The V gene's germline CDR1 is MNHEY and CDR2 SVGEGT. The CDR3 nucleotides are TGTGCCAGCAGTTATTCCGTAGGAGCGACTAACTATGGCTACACCTTC. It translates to CASSYSVGATNYGYTF.

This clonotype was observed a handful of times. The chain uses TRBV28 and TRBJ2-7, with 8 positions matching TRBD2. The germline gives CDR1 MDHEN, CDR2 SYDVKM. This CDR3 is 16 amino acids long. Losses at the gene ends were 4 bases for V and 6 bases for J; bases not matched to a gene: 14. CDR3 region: CASSSAGVAGRLEQYF. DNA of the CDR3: TGTGCCAGCAGTTCGGCCGGAGTAGCGGGACGGCTCGAGCAGTACTTC.

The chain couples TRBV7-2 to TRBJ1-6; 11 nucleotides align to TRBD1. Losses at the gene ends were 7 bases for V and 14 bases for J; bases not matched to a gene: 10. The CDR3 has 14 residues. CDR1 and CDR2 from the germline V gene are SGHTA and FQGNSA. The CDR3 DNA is TGTGCCAGCACCGTGGACAGGGGGCCCTTCTCCCTCCACTTT. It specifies CASTVDRGPFSLHF. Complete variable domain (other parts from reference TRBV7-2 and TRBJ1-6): GAGVSQSPSNKVTEKGKDVELRCDPISGHTALYWYRQSLGQGLEFLIYFQGNSAPDKSGLPSDRFSAERTGGSVSTLTIQRTQQEDSAVYLCASTVDRGPFSLHFGNGTRLTVT.

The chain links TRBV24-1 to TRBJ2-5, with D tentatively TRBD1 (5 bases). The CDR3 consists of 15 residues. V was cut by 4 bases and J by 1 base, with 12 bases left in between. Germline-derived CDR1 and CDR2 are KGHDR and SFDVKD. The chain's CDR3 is CATSDQTALQETQYF. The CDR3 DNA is TGTGCCACCAGTGACCAGACAGCCCTCCAAGAGACCCAGTACTTC.

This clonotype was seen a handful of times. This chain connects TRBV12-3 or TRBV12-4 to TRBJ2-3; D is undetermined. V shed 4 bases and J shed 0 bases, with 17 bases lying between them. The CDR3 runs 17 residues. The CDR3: CASSSQTRGASTDTQYF. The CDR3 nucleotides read TGTGCCAGCAGTTCCCAAACGCGTGGAGCTAGCACAGATACGCAGTATTTT.

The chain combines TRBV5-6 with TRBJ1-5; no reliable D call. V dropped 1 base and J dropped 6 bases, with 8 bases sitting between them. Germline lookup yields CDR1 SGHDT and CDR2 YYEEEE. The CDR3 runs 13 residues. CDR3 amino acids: CASSLKQSQPQHF. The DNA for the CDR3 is TGTGCCAGCAGCTTGAAACAGTCTCAGCCCCAGCATTTT.

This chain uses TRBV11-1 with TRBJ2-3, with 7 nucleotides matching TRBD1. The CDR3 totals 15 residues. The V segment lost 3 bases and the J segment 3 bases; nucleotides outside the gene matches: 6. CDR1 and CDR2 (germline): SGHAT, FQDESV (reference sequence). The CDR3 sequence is CASSFEGAGTDTQYF. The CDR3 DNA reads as TGTGCCAGCAGCTTTGAGGGGGCTGGAACAGATACGCAGTATTTT. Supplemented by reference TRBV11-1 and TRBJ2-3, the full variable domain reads EAEVAQSPRYKITEKSQAVAFWCDPISGHATLYWYRQILGQGPELLVQFQDESVVDDSQLPKDRFSAERLKGVDSTLKIQPAELGDSAMYLCASSFEGAGTDTQYFGPGTRLTVL.

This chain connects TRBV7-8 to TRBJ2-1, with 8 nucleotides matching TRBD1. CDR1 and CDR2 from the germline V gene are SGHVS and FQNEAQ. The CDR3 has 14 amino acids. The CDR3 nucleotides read TGTGCGACCGCAGGGGGCAGCTCCTACAATGAGCAGTTCTTC. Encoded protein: CATAGGSSYNEQFF.